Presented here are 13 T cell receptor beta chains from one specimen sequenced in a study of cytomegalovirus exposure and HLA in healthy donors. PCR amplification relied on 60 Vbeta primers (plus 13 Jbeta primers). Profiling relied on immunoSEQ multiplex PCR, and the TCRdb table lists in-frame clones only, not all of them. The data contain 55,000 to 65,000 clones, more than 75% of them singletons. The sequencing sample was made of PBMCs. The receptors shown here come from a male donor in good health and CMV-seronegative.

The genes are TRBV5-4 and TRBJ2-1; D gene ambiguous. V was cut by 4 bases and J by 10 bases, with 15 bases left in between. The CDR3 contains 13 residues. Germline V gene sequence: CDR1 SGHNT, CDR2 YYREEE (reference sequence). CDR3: CASSAGGSREQFF. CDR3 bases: TGTGCCAGCAGCGCCGGCGGTAGCCGGGAGCAGTTCTTC.

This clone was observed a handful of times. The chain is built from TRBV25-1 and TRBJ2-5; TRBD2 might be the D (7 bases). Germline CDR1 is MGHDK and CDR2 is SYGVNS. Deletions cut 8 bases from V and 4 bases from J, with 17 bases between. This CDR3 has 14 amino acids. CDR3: CASGLGGGGETQYF. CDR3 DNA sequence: TGTGCCAGCGGACTAGGGGGGGGTGGAGAGACCCAGTACTTC.

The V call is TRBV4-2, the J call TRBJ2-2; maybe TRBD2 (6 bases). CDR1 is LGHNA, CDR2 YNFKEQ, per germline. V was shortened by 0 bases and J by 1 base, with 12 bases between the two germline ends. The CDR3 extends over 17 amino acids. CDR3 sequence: CASSQEARTMNTGELFF. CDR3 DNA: TGTGCCAGCAGCCAAGAGGCTCGGACTATGAACACCGGGGAGCTGTTTTTT.

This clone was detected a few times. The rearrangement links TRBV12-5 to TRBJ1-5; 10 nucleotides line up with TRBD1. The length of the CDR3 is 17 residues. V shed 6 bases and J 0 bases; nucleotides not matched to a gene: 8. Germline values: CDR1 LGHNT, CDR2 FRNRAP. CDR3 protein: CASGRGQGSNSNQPQHF. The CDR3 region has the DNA TGTGCTAGTGGCCGGGGACAGGGGTCAAATAGCAATCAGCCCCAGCATTTT.

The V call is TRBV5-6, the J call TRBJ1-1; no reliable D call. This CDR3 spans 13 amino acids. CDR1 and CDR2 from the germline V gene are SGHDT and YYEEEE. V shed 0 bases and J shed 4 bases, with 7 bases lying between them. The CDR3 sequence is CASSLGSFTEAFF. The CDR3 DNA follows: TGTGCCAGCAGCTTGGGTTCATTCACTGAAGCTTTCTTT.

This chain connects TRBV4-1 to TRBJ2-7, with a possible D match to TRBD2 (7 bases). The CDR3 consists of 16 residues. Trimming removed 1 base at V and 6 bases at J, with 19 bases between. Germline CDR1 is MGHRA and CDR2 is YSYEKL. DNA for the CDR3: TGCGCCAGCAGCCAAGTTTATAGTGGGGGGGCTTCCGAGCAGTACTTC. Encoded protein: CASSQVYSGGASEQYF.

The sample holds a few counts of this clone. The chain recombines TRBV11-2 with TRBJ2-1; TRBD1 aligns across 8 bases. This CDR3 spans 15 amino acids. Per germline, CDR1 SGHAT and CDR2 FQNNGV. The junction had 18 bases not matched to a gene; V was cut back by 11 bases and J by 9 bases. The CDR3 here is CAGALGTGFSTEQFF. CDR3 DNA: TGTGCCGGTGCTTTGGGGACAGGCTTTAGTACTGAGCAGTTCTTC.

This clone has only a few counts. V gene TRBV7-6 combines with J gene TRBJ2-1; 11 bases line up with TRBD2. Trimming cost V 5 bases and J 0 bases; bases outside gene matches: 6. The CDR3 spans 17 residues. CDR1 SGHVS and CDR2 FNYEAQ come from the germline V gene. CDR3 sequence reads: CASSRTSGPDSYNEQFF. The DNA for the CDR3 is TGTGCCAGCAGCCGGACTAGCGGGCCCGACTCCTACAATGAGCAGTTCTTC.

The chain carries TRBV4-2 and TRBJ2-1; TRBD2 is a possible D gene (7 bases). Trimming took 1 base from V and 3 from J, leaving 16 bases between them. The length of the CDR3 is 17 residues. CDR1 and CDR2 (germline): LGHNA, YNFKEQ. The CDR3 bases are TGTGCCAGCAGCCAAGGGGGGACGGGGGGCTACTACAATGAGCAGTTCTTC. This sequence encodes CASSQGGTGGYYNEQFF.

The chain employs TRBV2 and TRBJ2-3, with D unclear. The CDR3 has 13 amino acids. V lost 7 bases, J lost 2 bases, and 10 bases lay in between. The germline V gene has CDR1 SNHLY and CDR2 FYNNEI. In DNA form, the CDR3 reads TGTGCCAGCAACGAGCCCTTCACAGATACGCAGTATTTT. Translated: CASNEPFTDTQYF.

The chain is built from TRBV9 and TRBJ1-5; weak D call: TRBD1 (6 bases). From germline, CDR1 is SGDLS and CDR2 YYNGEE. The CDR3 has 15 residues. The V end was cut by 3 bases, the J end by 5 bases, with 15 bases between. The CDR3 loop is CASSAGPGVDQPQHF. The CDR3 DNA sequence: TGTGCCAGCAGCGCCGGACCAGGGGTCGATCAGCCCCAGCATTTT.

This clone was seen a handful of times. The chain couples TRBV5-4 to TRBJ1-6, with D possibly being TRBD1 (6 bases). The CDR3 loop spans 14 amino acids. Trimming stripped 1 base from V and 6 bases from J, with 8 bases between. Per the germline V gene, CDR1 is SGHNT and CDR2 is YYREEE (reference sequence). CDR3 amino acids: CASSLPQGNSPLHF. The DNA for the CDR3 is TGTGCCAGCAGCTTGCCACAGGGTAATTCACCCCTCCACTTT.

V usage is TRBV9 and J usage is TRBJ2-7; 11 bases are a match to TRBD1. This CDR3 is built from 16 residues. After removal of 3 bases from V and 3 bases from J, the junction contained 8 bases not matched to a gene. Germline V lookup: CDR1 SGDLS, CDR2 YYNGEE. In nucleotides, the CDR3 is TGTGCCAGCAGCGGTAGACCGGGACAGGGGGGCTACGAGCAGTACTTC. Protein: CASSGRPGQGGYEQYF.